Listed below are T cell receptor beta chains from one sample, sequenced in a study of technical replicates of blood from a few donors. Sequenced by immunoSEQ multiplex PCR; TCRdb stores in-frame clones only, minus some. The sample shows some 87,000 clones, nearly 95% of them seen only once. The sample comprised T cells isolated from PBMCs. These receptors were collected from a human donor in good health. Each CDR3 is given with its conserved first and last residue. A D gene is named only where the DNA matches it firmly. For some rows the clone size is stated as once, few or many, or as a class when expanded; others skip it.

D,V,size,length,J,CDR3,DNA
TRBD2,TRBV9,.,17,TRBJ2-7,CASSVGASGRVPYEQYF,TGTGCCAGCAGCGTAGGGGCTAGCGGGAGGGTACCCTACGAGCAGTACTTC
TRBD2,TRBV20-1,.,11,TRBJ2-5,CSVAGIETQYF,TGCAGTGTAGCGGGAATAGAGACCCAGTACTTC
.,TRBV7-6,.,14,TRBJ1-3,CASSAGLSGNTIYF,TGTGCCAGCAGCGCAGGACTTTCTGGAAACACCATATATTTT
TRBD1,TRBV18,.,13,TRBJ1-1,CASSRDRYTEAFF,TGTGCCAGCTCCCGGGACAGATATACTGAAGCTTTCTTT
TRBD1,TRBV13,.,12,TRBJ2-7,CASSRTGYEQYF,TGTGCCAGCAGCCGGACAGGTTACGAGCAGTACTTC
TRBD1,TRBV9,.,14,TRBJ2-7,CASSVGTGYYEQYF,TGTGCCAGCAGCGTCGGGACAGGGTACTACGAGCAGTACTTC
TRBD1,TRBV7-9,.,15,TRBJ2-2,CATDHRGGYTGELFF,TGTGCCACCGATCACAGGGGCGGTTACACCGGGGAGCTGTTTTTT
TRBD2,TRBV9,.,20,TRBJ2-2,CASSVVFLAGEPPNTGELFF,TGTGCCAGCAGCGTAGTCTTTTTAGCGGGAGAACCTCCGAACACCGGGGAGCTGTTTTTT
.,TRBV27,.,14,TRBJ1-5,CASSWGRSNQPQHF,TGTGCCAGCAGTTGGGGGCGTAGCAATCAGCCCCAGCATTTT
.,TRBV9,.,13,TRBJ2-5,CASSVGPEETQYF,TGTGCCAGCAGCGTAGGCCCAGAAGAGACCCAGTACTTC
TRBD2,TRBV19,.,19,TRBJ2-1,CASSFDPGLASPPYNEQFF,TGTGCCAGTAGTTTTGATCCGGGACTAGCATCGCCCCCCTACAATGAGCAGTTCTTC
.,TRBV19,.,17,TRBJ2-2,CASSIAFPQTDHRELFF,TGTGCCAGTAGTATAGCTTTCCCTCAGACTGATCACCGGGAGCTGTTTTTT
.,TRBV4-3,once,17,TRBJ2-7,CASSQVSSGTSLYEQYF,TGCGCCAGCAGCCAAGTTAGCAGCGGGACAAGCCTCTACGAGCAGTACTTC
TRBD2,TRBV2,.,17,TRBJ2-2,CASRARKGTSVPGELFF,TGTGCCAGCAGGGCCCGGAAGGGGACTAGCGTCCCCGGGGAGCTGTTTTTT
TRBD1,TRBV27,.,17,TRBJ1-5,CASSFYLQGATNQPQHF,TGTGCCAGCAGTTTTTATCTTCAGGGGGCTACTAATCAGCCCCAGCATTTT
.,TRBV2,.,13,TRBJ1-2,CASSDGSGVGYTF,TGTGCCAGCAGTGATGGTTCGGGGGTAGGCTACACCTTC
.,TRBV10-3,.,13,TRBJ2-1,CAISESDFNEQFF,TGTGCCATCAGTGAGTCGGACTTCAATGAGCAGTTCTTC
.,TRBV5-1,once,15,TRBJ1-4,CASSLVGNRDEKLFF,TGCGCCAGCAGCTTGGTAGGCAACCGGGATGAAAAACTGTTTTTT
.,TRBV28,.,14,TRBJ1-3,CASSIRGSSDTIYF,TGTGCCAGCAGTATCAGGGGATCAAGCGACACCATATATTTT
.,TRBV19,.,15,TRBJ1-5,CASSKDSPSLQPQHF,TGTGCCAGTAGTAAGGACAGCCCGTCGCTACAGCCCCAGCATTTT
TRBD2,TRBV5-6,.,19,TRBJ2-1,CASSFPGLAGALGGNEQFF,TGTGCCAGCAGCTTCCCTGGACTAGCGGGAGCGCTCGGTGGGAATGAGCAGTTCTTC
.,TRBV5-4,once,15,TRBJ2-1,CASSFVTGLYNEQFF,TGTGCCAGCAGCTTCGTGACAGGACTTTACAATGAGCAGTTCTTC
.,TRBV7-9,.,15,TRBJ2-5,CASSLPRGLQETQYF,TGTGCCAGCAGCTTACCGAGGGGACTCCAAGAGACCCAGTACTTC
TRBD1,TRBV19,.,14,TRBJ2-1,CASSQQGVVDEQFF,TGTGCCAGTAGCCAACAGGGGGTAGTCGATGAGCAGTTCTTC
TRBD1,TRBV30,.,14,TRBJ2-2,CAWTRGRNTGELFF,TGTGCCTGGACCAGGGGGCGTAACACCGGGGAGCTGTTTTTT
.,TRBV19,.,11,TRBJ2-2,CAVQNTGELFF,TGTGCCGTTCAGAACACCGGGGAGCTGTTTTTT
TRBD2,TRBV10-2,.,13,TRBJ2-7,CASSTGTTDEQYF,TGCGCCAGCAGTACCGGGACTACGGACGAGCAGTACTTC
TRBD1,TRBV7-3,few,14,TRBJ1-1,CASSSTGVNTEAFF,TGTGCCAGCAGCTCCACAGGGGTGAACACTGAAGCTTTCTTT
TRBD2,TRBV9,.,15,TRBJ2-1,CASSVRGLTYNEQFF,TGTGCCAGCAGCGTGCGGGGGTTAACCTACAATGAGCAGTTCTTC
.,TRBV9,.,12,TRBJ2-1,CASSWAGAEQFF,TGTGCCAGCAGCTGGGCAGGGGCTGAGCAGTTCTTC
.,TRBV28,.,18,TRBJ1-5,CASSLSLGRDQNNQPQHF,TGTGCCAGCAGTTTAAGTTTGGGGCGCGATCAAAACAATCAGCCCCAGCATTTT
TRBD2,TRBV6-1,.,16,TRBJ2-1,CASSDHAGGFYNEQFF,TGTGCCAGCAGTGATCACGCGGGAGGGTTCTACAATGAGCAGTTCTTC
TRBD1,TRBV7-2,.,15,TRBJ1-2,CASSMTGGLAGGYTF,TGTGCCAGCAGCATGACAGGGGGGTTGGCAGGTGGCTACACCTTC
.,TRBV6-5,.,14,TRBJ1-1,CASSSNRVDTEAFF,TGTGCCAGCAGTTCAAACAGGGTGGATACTGAAGCTTTCTTT
TRBD1,TRBV28,.,13,TRBJ1-2,CASSPGTVYGYTF,TGTGCCAGCAGTCCCGGGACAGTCTATGGCTACACCTTC
TRBD2,TRBV5-1,.,16,TRBJ2-5,CASSAIRTSGQETQYF,TGCGCCAGCAGCGCAATCCGGACTAGCGGACAAGAGACCCAGTACTTC
TRBD2,TRBV19,.,15,TRBJ2-1,CASSIMSGSFHEQFF,TGTGCCAGTAGTATTATGAGCGGGAGTTTCCATGAGCAGTTCTTC
TRBD1,TRBV19,.,13,TRBJ2-7,CASRKQGAHEQYF,TGTGCCAGTAGGAAACAGGGGGCCCACGAGCAGTACTTC
TRBD1,TRBV7-2,.,18,TRBJ2-7,CASSLNSGQGSFSYEQYF,TGTGCCAGCAGCTTAAATTCCGGACAGGGTTCCTTCTCCTACGAGCAGTACTTC
TRBD2,TRBV6-1,.,15,TRBJ2-1,CASVGGRNSYNEQFF,TGTGCCAGCGTCGGCGGGAGAAACTCCTACAATGAGCAGTTCTTC
.,TRBV7-9,.,14,TRBJ2-7,CASSTVLQGHEQYF,TGTGCCAGCAGCACGGTTCTACAGGGCCACGAGCAGTACTTC
.,TRBV4-2,once,17,TRBJ2-1,CASSQEGLAGTYNEQFF,TGTGCCAGCAGCCAAGAAGGTTTGGCGGGAACCTACAATGAGCAGTTCTTC
TRBD1,TRBV9,.,15,TRBJ1-4,CASSQTGGEGEKLFF,TGTGCCAGCAGCCAAACAGGGGGAGAAGGTGAAAAACTGTTTTTT
TRBD2,TRBV6-1,.,14,TRBJ2-3,CASSDSGIGRTQYF,TGTGCCAGCAGTGACAGCGGGATAGGGCGCACGCAGTATTTT
.,TRBV27,.,14,TRBJ1-2,CASSARTGFYGYTF,TGTGCCAGCAGTGCCCGTACAGGGTTTTATGGCTACACCTTC
.,TRBV14,.,16,TRBJ1-3,CASSQDPGLTGNTIYF,TGTGCCAGCAGCCAAGACCCGGGACTTACTGGAAACACCATATATTTT
TRBD1,TRBV30,.,12,TRBJ2-1,CAWGQGLDEQFF,TGTGCCTGGGGACAGGGGTTGGATGAGCAGTTCTTC
TRBD2,TRBV6-4,.,15,TRBJ2-1,CASSDSTSGYNEQFF,TGTGCCAGCAGTGACTCGACTAGCGGGTACAATGAGCAGTTCTTC
.,TRBV6-5,.,15,TRBJ2-6,CAGMGLNSGANVLTF,TGTGCCGGAATGGGACTTAACTCTGGGGCCAACGTCCTGACTTTC
.,TRBV15,.,16,TRBJ2-7,CATSRISLGDSYEQYF,TGTGCCACCAGCAGAATATCTTTAGGGGACTCCTACGAGCAGTACTTC
TRBD2,TRBV28,.,16,TRBJ2-7,CASSLWASGSSYEQYF,TGTGCCAGCAGTTTATGGGCTAGCGGGAGCTCCTACGAGCAGTACTTC
.,TRBV7-2,.,12,TRBJ1-2,CASSFSFYGYTF,TGTGCCAGCAGCTTTTCTTTCTATGGCTACACCTTC
TRBD2,TRBV5-1,.,15,TRBJ2-7,CASSLGTSGAYEQYF,TGCGCCAGCAGCTTGGGGACTAGCGGGGCCTACGAGCAGTACTTC
.,TRBV6-5,.,12,TRBJ2-2,CASSYRLGELFF,TGTGCCAGCAGTTATCGTCTCGGGGAGCTGTTTTTT